This record looks at one T cell receptor beta chain sequence and its context. The antigen it binds to is not known. Base-call qualities are not available, and no considerably larger clone is one nucleotide away. This sample is part of a study of T cells in Graves' hyperthyroidism and ophthalmopathy (dated by TCRdb to between 2017 and 2020). The study in broad terms: Peripheral blood was collected at initial diagnosis, before any treatment. The paper describes TCR Vbeta CDR3 sequencing of 120 to 150 peripheral blood samples, made up of some 40 ophthalmopathy patients, roughly 72 hyperthyroidism patients and about 17 progressor patients. An independent validation cohort of around 19 hyperthyroidism patients and approximately 16 patients who later progressed to ophthalmopathy tested prospective prediction of ophthalmopathy. After blood sampling, hyperthyroidism patients were treated with methimazole at a starting dose of 30 mg daily, and ophthalmopathy patients were treated with high-dose intravenous methylprednisolone. To identify distinguishing TCR V-J signatures, a discovery cohort of 95 to 100 patients was used, comprising roughly 45 with Graves' ophthalmopathy and 57 with stable Graves' hyperthyroidism. The roughly 100 discovery patients were randomly split 7:3 into training and test sets. In about 6 Graves' hyperthyroidism patients, the study also compared T-cell repertoires from thyroid tissue with T-cell repertoires from blood. The paper as a whole reports these results and caveats: Blood samples also contained most of the expanded thyroid clonotypes (frequency above 0.001), which suggests that blood repertoires may reflect thyroid immune responses. In validation, the model predicted progression to ophthalmopathy with around 71% sensitivity and around 72% specificity, a median of roughly seven months before onset. Sample size was not statistically predetermined, and blinding of investigators to group allocation was not performed. A 13 V-J signature model separated ophthalmopathy from stable hyperthyroidism, with roughly 88% sensitivity and around 84% specificity in cross-validation and 80%/75% in testing.

TCR beta CDR3 regions were amplified from RNA transcripts. A first-round RT-PCR of the TCR CDR3 used the HTBI primer set with the Qiagen OneStep RT-PCR kit. Libraries were constructed in a second round of multiplex PCR, after which size selection and purification were performed. Sequencing of the libraries was done on an Illumina HiSeq2000 using paired-end 100 bp reads. The original pipeline was this. Raw data were processed with SOAPnuke, discarding reads with adapters, uncalled bases, mean Phred below 15, or no exact constant-primer or identifier match. COPE v1.2.5 was used to merge the high-quality paired reads, and each unique nucleotide sequence was defined as a clonotype. MiTCR v1.1 was used to align clonotypes to the IMGT TRBV, TRBD and TRBJ reference segments. The analysis included only V-J combinations with a frequency above 0.0001, which together covered over 98% of the repertoires. A TCS score was defined as the ratio between F50 (clonal expansion) and ExV (chaos), using BLOSUM62-based TCRdist between CDR3 peptides within each V-J. Welch's t-statistics and random forest reduced around 510 V-J features to 10 to 15, which were used in a naive Bayes classifier (R e1071). Clones were called with MiXCR by TCRdb after fastp trimmed the public reads at Q25, and only in-frame beta chains were retained. Every distinct CDR3 protein forms one entry, paired with its most common genes and DNA. TCRdb's processing, not the authors', yielded these V and J calls. For this sample the table gives about 480,000 distinct CDR3 sequences, of which around 24% were detected only once. In total, the top ten clones hold roughly 10% of the sample.

Ophthalmopathy patients had moderately to severely active disease, with a Clinical Activity Score of 3 or more, a NOSPECS grade of 4 or more, and a disease duration of less than 3 months. Any patient with an uncontrolled infection, another autoimmune disease, pregnancy or lactation was excluded. Diagnoses were based on clinical symptoms, serum thyroxine and TRAb, thyroid ultrasound and orbital computed tomography. Ficoll-Paque density gradient centrifugation was used to isolate PBMCs from under 11 ml of fresh peripheral blood. Total RNA was extracted using Trizol reagent, and RNA quality was assessed on an Agilent 2100 Bioanalyzer. The CDR3 has 15 amino acids, counting the end cysteine and phenylalanine. Here the CDR3 DNA is all that survives: 45 bases in frame from base 1. Trimming costs V 6 bases and J 0 bases, and their ends lie 12 bases apart.

Material for sequencing was blood. The rearranged chain carries TRBV12-3 or TRBV12-4 and TRBJ1-3, and TRBD1 may be the D gene, going by 5 matching bases. This TCR derives from a woman younger than 45 with Graves' ophthalmopathy. The CDR3 is CASRDTAISGNTIYF. The DNA sequence is as follows: TGTGCCAGCAGGGACACAGCGATCTCTGGAAACACCATATATTTT.